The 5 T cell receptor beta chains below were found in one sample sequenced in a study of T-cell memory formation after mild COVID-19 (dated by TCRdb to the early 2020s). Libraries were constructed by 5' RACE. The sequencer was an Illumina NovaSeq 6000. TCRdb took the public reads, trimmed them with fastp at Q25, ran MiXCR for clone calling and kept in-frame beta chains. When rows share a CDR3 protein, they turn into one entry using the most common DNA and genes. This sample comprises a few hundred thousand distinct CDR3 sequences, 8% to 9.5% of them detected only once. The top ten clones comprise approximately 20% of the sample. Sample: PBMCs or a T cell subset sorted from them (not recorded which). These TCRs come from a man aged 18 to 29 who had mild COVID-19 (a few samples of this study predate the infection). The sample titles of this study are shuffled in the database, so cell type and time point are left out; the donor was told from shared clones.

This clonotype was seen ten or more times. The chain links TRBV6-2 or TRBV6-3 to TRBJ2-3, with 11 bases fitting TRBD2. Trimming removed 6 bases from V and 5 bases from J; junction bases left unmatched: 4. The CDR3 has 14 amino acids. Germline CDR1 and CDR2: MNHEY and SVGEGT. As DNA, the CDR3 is TGTGCCAGCAGATTAGCGGGGGGGCAAGATACGCAGTATTTT. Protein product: CASRLAGGQDTQYF.

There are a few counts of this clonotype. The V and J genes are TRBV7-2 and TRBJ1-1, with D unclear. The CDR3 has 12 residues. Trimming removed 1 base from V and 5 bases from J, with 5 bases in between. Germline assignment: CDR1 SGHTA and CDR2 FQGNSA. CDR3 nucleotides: TGTGCCAGCAGCTTAGAATGGACTGAAGCTTTCTTT. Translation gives CASSLEWTEAFF.

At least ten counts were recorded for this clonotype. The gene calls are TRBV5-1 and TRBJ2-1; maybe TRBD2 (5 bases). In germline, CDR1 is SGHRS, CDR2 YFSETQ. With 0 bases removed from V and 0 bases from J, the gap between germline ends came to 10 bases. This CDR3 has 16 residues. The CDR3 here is CASSLGQRLSYNEQFF. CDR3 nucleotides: TGCGCCAGCAGCTTGGGGCAGCGGCTCTCCTACAATGAGCAGTTCTTC.

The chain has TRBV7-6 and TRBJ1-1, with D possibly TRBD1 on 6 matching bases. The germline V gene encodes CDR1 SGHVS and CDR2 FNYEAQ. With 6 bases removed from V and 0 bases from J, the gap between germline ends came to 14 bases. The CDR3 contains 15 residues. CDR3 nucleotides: TGTGCCAGCAGTGCTTCGACAGGTCTGAACACTGAAGCTTTCTTT. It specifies CASSASTGLNTEAFF.

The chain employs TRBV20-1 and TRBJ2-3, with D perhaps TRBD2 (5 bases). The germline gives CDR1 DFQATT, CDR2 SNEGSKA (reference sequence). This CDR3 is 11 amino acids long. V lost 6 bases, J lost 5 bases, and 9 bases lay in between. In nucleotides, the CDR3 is TGCAGTGCCGGGGTACGAGATACGCAGTATTTT. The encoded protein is CSAGVRDTQYF.